The rows below give T cell receptor beta chains drawn from one sample of a study of cytomegalovirus exposure and HLA in healthy donors. Libraries were prepared by immunoSEQ multiplex PCR; TCRdb keeps only in-frame clonotypes and omits some of them. This table lists some 200,000 clones. The specimen sequenced was PBMCs. The source is a woman younger than 30 in good health and CMV-seropositive. CDR3s include the opening cysteine and the closing phenylalanine or tryptophan. The D gene is left open where the match is weak.

j_call d_call v_call cdr3_aa
TRBJ1-2 TRBD1 TRBV5-4 CASSSTGAYGYTF
TRBJ2-2 NA TRBV5-1 CASSFPGANTGELFF
TRBJ1-2 TRBD1 TRBV30 CAWSVEGGGYGYTF
TRBJ2-7 TRBD1 TRBV2 CASSGTGSGTYEQYF
TRBJ1-2 NA TRBV30 CAWSVRGARSYGYTF
TRBJ1-6 NA TRBV6-5 CASSFQPRGSLSLRF
TRBJ1-5 NA TRBV7-2 CASSQPGGRGPQHF
TRBJ2-1 NA TRBV10-2 CASGWGGDNEQFF
TRBJ1-1 NA TRBV21-1 CASSKGEGAGTGGIQNTEAFF
TRBJ2-7 TRBD2 TRBV7-2 CASAWTSGSYEQYF
TRBJ2-7 NA TRBV2 CASRSSQQYF
TRBJ2-3 NA TRBV5-8 CASSLVRGRDTQYF
TRBJ2-1 NA TRBV7-2 CASSLALSSYNEQFF
TRBJ2-1 NA TRBV4-3 CASSQGVGRGSYNEQFF
TRBJ2-3 TRBD2 TRBV5-4 CASSSSGGADTQYF
TRBJ2-2 NA TRBV18 CASSPGGTGELFF